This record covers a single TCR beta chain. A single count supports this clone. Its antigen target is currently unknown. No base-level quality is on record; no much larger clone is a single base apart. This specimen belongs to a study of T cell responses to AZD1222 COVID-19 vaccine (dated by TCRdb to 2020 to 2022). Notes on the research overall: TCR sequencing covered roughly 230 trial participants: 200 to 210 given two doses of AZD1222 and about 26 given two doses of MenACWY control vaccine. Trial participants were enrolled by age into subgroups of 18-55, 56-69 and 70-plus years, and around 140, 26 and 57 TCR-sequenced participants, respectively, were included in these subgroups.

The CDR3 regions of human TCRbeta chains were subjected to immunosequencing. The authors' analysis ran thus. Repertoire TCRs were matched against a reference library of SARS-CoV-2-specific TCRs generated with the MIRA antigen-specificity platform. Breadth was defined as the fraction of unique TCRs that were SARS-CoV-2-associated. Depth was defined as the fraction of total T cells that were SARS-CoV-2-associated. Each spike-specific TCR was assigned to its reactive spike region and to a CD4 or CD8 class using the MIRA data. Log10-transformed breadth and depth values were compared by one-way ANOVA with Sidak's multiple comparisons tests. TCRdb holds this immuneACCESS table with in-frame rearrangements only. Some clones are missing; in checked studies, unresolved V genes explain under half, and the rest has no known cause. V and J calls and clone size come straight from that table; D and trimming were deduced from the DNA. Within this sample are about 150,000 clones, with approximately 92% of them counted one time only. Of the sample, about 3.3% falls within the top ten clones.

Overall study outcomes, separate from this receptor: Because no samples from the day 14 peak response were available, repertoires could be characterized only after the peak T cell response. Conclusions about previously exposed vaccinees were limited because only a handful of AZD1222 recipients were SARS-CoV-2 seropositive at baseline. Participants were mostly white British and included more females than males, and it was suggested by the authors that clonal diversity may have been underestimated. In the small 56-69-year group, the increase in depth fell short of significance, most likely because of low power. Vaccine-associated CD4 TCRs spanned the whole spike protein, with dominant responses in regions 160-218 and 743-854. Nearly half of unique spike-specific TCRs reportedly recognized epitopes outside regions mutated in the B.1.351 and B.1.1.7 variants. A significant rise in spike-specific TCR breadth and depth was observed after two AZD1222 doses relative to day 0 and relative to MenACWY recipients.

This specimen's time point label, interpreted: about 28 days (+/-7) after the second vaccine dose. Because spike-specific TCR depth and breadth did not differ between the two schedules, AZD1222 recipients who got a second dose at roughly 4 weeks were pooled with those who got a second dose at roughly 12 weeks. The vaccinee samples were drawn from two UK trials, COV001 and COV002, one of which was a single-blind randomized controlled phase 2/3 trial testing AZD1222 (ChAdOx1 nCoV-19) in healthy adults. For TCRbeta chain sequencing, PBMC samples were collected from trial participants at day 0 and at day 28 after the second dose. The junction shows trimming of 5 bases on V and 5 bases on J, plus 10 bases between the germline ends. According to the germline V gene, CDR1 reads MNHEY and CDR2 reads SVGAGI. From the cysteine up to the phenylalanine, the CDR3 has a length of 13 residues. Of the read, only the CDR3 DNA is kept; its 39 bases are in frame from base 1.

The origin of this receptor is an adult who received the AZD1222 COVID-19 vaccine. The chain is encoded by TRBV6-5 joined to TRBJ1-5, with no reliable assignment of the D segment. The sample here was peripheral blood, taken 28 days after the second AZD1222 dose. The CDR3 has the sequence CASSLKYDQPQHF. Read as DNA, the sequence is TGTGCCAGCAGTCTTAAGTACGATCAGCCCCAGCATTTT.